The sequence of this TCR beta chain was determined in a study of graft-versus-host responses after intestinal transplantation. Study overall: Each of the recipients got a multivisceral, liver-intestinal, or isolated intestinal transplant. Every recipient underwent anti-thymocyte globulin induction, then tacrolimus and steroids for 2 to 3 years. Whole-study results and caveats: Present in recipient marrow, GvH clones included some that appeared first in ileum or blood. In patients with graft-donor T cell macrochimerism, allograft graft-versus-host to host-versus-graft clonal ratios were high.

The table came from immunoSEQ multiplex PCR; TCRdb's copy has only in-frame clones and leaves some out. In the table there are nearly 90,000 clones, roughly four fifths of which are singletons. This clone was recorded many times. The antigen remains undetermined. The CDR3 is 16 residues long. The germline V gene encodes CDR1 MGHRA and CDR2 YSYEKL. Deletions cut 0 bases from V and 3 bases from J, with 14 bases between. This specimen was unstimulated CD8+ T cells sorted from spleen or lymph node cells, taken before intestinal transplant. V and J are TRBV4-1 and TRBJ1-2, with D possibly TRBD1 on 6 matching bases. This receptor was obtained from a human donor who received an intestinal transplant. The CDR3 reads CASSQDLSGQYYGYTF. As DNA, the CDR3 is TGCGCCAGCAGCCAAGATCTTAGTGGACAGTACTATGGCTACACCTTC.